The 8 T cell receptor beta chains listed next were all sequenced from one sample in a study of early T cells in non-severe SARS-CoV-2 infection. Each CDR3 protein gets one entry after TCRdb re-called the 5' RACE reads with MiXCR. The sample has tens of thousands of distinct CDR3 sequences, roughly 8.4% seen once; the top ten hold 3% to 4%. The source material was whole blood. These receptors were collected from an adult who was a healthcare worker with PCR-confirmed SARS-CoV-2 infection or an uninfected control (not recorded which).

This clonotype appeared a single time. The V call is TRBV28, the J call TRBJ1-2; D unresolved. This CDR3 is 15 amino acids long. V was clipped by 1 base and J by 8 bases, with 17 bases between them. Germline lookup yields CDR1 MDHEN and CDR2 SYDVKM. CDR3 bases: TGTGCCAGCAGTTTATTTTCAATGGGGTTCGGAGGCTACACCTTC. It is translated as CASSLFSMGFGGYTF.

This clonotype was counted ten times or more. CDR3 amino acids: CASSIAGTGPYEQYF. CDR3 bases: TGTGCCAGTAGTATCGCCGGGACAGGGCCCTACGAGCAGTACTTC. V is TRBV19 and J is TRBJ2-7; TRBD1 matches at 9 bases. This CDR3 is built from 15 residues. Per the germline V gene, CDR1 is LNHDA and CDR2 is SQIVND (reference sequence). The V and J ends lost 3 bases and 2 bases, in that order; junction bases with no gene match: 5.

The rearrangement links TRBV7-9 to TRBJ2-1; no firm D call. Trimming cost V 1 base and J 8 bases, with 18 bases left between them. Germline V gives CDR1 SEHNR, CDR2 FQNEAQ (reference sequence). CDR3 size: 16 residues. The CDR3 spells CASSLGATKAEDEQFF. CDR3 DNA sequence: TGTGCCAGCAGCTTAGGGGCGACCAAGGCCGAGGATGAGCAGTTCTTC.

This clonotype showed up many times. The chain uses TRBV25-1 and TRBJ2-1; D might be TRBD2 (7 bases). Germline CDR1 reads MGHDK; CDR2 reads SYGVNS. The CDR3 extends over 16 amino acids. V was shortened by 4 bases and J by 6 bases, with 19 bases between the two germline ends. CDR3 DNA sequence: TGTGCCAGCAGTGCTCGGGGGGCGGGAGAGGGCAATGAGCAGTTCTTC. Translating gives CASSARGAGEGNEQFF.

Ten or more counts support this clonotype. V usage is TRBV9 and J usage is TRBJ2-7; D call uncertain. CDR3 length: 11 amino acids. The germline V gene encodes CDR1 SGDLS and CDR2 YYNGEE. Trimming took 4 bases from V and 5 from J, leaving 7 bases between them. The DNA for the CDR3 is TGTGCCAGCAGCTCGAGAGACGAGCAGTACTTC. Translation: CASSSRDEQYF.

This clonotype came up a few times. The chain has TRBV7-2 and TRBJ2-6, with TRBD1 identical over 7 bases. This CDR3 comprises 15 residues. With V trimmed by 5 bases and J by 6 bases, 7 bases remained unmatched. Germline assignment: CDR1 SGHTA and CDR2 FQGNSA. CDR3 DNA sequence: TGTGCCAGCAGCCCAAGACAGGGTCTGGCCAACGTCCTGACTTTC. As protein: CASSPRQGLANVLTF. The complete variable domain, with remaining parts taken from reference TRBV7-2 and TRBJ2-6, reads GAGVSQSPSNKVTEKGKDVELRCDPISGHTALYWYRQSLGQGLEFLIYFQGNSAPDKSGLPSDRFSAERTGGSVSTLTIQRTQQEDSAVYLCASSPRQGLANVLTFGAGSRLTVL.

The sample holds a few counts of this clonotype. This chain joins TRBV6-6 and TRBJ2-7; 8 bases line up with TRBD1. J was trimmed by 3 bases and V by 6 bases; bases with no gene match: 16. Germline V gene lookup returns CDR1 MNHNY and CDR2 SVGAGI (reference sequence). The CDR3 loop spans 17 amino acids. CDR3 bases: TGTGCCAGCAGCAACCCTGCCGGGACAGGAAAGCTCTACGAGCAGTACTTC. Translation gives CASSNPAGTGKLYEQYF.

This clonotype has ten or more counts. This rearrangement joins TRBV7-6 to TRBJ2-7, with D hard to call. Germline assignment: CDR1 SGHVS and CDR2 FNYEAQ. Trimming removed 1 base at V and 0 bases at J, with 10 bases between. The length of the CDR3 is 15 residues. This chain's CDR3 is CASSLGQPSSYEQYF. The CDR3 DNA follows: TGTGCCAGCAGCTTAGGCCAGCCCAGCTCCTACGAGCAGTACTTC.